Ten or more counts support the clone carrying this T cell receptor beta chain. These data originate in a study of identical twins. A template switching step contributed a universal primer site, while unique molecular identifiers were present in the cDNA. MiXCR, run by TCRdb on the 5' RACE reads, gives a single entry per CDR3 protein. The table records around 140,000 distinct CDR3 sequences, 3% to 4% of them present only once. The CDR3 is 19 residues long. Sequenced input: memory T cells sorted from blood. The receptor was isolated from a man younger than 35 in good health. This chain uses TRBV21-1 with TRBJ1-1; the table names TRBD1, a call not compared with the DNA. TRBV21-1 is shown as a pseudogene. The CDR3 DNA is TGTGCCAGCAGCAAAGTTTGGGTCGGGACATTGGGGCGGGACACTGAAGCTTTCTTT. Its protein is CASSKVWVGTLGRDTEAFF.